The text below deals with one TCR beta chain. The record originates from a study of blood T cell repertoires in COVID-19. Using immunoSEQ multiplex PCR, the repertoire was profiled, and TCRdb retains in-frame clones only, with some absent. The data contain 250,000 to 300,000 clones, nearly 90% of them seen just once; the ten biggest clones take up 1.5% to 2%. The sequence was obtained from a woman aged 55-70 years who had recovered from COVID-19. The sample consisted of PBMCs or T cells enriched from blood (not recorded which).

The CDR3 sequence is CASSSSPGTGGGGYTF. In DNA, the CDR3 is TGTGCCAGCTCATCTTCTCCCGGGACAGGGGGCGGTGGCTACACCTTC. The V and J genes are TRBV18 and TRBJ1-2, with 12 nucleotides matching TRBD1. This CDR3 has 16 residues. The V gene's germline CDR1 is KGHSH and CDR2 LQKENI. V shed 5 bases and J 7 bases; nucleotides not matched to a gene: 11. Combining the CDR3 with reference TRBV18 and TRBJ1-2 gives the whole variable domain NAGVMQNPRHLVRRRGQEARLRCSPMKGHSHVYWYRQLPEEGLKFMVYLQKENIIDESGMPKERFSAEFPKEGPSILRIQQVVRGDSAAYFCASSSSPGTGGGGYTFGSGTRLTVV.